The T cell receptor (beta chain) described here comes from a study of shared clonotypes between healthy human individuals. Study overall: The study used three CD4 naive, three CD4 memory, two CD8 naive and one CD8 memory plate per donor. Study conclusions and caveats: The sole specimen, blood, was sampled, and tissue repertoires likely differ. Clonotypes shared by all four sorted-subset donors had higher generation probabilities than non-shared clonotypes. The naive CD4 repertoires of a few donors were compared, and approximately 5% of clonotypes were shared.

This table comes from immunoSEQ multiplex PCR, and its TCRdb copy is limited to in-frame clones, with some not included. Of about 680,000 clones in the sample, 92% were seen once. Terminally differentiated effector memory CD45RA+ cells were left out of the naive CD8 fraction, which was CD45RO-negative and positively selected for CCR7. As for this clone: What it binds is not known.

Germline V gives CDR1 SGDLS, CDR2 YYNGEE. The V segment lost 3 bases and the J segment 8 bases; nucleotides outside the gene matches: 5. This CDR3 is built from 15 residues. Sequencing was performed on naive CD8+ T cells sorted from blood. The chain uses TRBV9 and TRBJ2-1; 13 bases are a match to TRBD2. The clonotype was recovered from a man younger than 45 in good health. CDR3 protein: CASSARGLAGDEQFF. The CDR3 DNA follows: TGTGCCAGCAGCGCAAGAGGACTAGCGGGGGATGAGCAGTTCTTC.